The clone carrying this T cell receptor (beta chain) was seen at least ten times. What it binds is unknown. The data stem from a study of T cells in Graves' hyperthyroidism and ophthalmopathy. Study-wide points: Before onset, ophthalmopathy was predicted by the model a median about 6.2 months earlier.

Absence of ophthalmopathy progression within 18 months defined stable Graves' hyperthyroidism. Clinical symptoms, serum thyroxine, TRAb, thyroid ultrasound and orbital computed tomography established diagnosis. Amplified TCR beta CDR3 regions came from RNA transcripts. HTBI primers were employed in a first-round RT-PCR of the TCR CDR3. One entry per CDR3 protein results from TCRdb running MiXCR on the multiplex PCR reads. The table has hundreds of thousands of distinct CDR3 sequences, about 17% seen once; the top ten hold roughly 44%. Germline CDR1 and CDR2: SGHNT and YENEEA. The V and J ends lost 3 bases and 7 bases respectively, with 11 bases between them. The CDR3 length is 13 residues.

The rearrangement links TRBV11-3 to TRBJ2-3; maybe TRBD2 (7 bases). Sequencing was carried out using blood. This clonotype was obtained from a middle-aged man with Graves' hyperthyroidism. The CDR3 loop is CASSFGGAHTQYF. For the CDR3, the DNA is TGTGCCAGCAGCTTTGGGGGGGCTCATACGCAGTATTTT.